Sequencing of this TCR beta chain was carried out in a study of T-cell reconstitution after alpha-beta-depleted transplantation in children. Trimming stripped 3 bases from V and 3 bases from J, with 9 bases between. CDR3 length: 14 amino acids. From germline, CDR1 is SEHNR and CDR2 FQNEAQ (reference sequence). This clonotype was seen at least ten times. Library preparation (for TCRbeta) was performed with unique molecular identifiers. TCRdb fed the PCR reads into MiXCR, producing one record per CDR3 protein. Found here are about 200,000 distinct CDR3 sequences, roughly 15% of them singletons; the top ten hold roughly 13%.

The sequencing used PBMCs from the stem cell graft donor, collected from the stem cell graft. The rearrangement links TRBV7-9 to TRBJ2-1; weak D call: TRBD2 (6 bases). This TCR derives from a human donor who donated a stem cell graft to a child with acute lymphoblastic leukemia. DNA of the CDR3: TGTGCCAGCAGCTTGACTAGGGACTACAATGAGCAGTTCTTC. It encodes CASSLTRDYNEQFF.